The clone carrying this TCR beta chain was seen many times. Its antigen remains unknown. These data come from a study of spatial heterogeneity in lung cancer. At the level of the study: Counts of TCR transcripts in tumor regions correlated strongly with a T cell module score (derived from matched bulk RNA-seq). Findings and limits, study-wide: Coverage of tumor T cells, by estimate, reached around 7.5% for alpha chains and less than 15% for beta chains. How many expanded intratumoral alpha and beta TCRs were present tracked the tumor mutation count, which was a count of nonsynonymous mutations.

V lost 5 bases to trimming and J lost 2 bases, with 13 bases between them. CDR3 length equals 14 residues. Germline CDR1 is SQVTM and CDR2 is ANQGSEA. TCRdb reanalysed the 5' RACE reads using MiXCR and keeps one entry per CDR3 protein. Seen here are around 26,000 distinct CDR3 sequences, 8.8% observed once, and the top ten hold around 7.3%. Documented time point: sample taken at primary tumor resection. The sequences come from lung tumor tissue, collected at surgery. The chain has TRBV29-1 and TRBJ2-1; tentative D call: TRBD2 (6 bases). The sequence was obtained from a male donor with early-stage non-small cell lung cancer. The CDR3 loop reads CSVPWRGAYNEQFF. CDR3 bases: TGCAGCGTTCCGTGGAGGGGAGCCTACAATGAGCAGTTCTTC.